This passage covers 8 T cell receptor beta chains from one sample sequenced in a study of spatial heterogeneity in lung cancer. Time point given: sample taken at primary tumor resection. Tumor, nontumor lung or frozen PBMC supplied whole RNA that was sequenced unsorted. TCRdb fed the 5' RACE reads into MiXCR, producing one record per CDR3 protein. The repertoire includes around 6,700 distinct CDR3 sequences, 7% of them detected once, and over 70% sits in the top ten. The material sequenced was PBMCs, taken at surgery. The receptor source for this set is a male donor with early-stage non-small cell lung cancer.

This clonotype came up a few times. Being off target in a library aimed at alpha chains, this beta chain has a size of little meaning. V gene TRBV6-6 combines with J gene TRBJ2-2; tentatively, D is TRBD1 (6 bases). This CDR3 comprises 14 residues. Germline lookup yields CDR1 MNHNY and CDR2 SVGAGI (reference sequence). The V end was cut by 6 bases, the J end by 3 bases, with 11 bases between. The chain's CDR3 is CASSRTADTGELFF. As DNA, the CDR3 is TGTGCCAGCAGCCGGACAGCGGACACCGGGGAGCTGTTTTTT.

There are many counts of this clonotype. Within a library made for alpha chains, this beta chain is off target, and its count is uninformative. V is TRBV29-1 and J is TRBJ2-5, with 11 bases matching TRBD2. Unmatched junction bases numbered 5, after V lost 4 bases and J lost 4 bases. Per germline, CDR1 SQVTM and CDR2 ANQGSEA. The CDR3 consists of 14 residues. CDR3 region: CSVGVAGGRETQYF. CDR3 coding DNA: TGCAGCGTTGGAGTAGCGGGAGGGAGAGAGACCCAGTACTTC.

As to this clonotype: Because the library targeted alpha chains, this beta chain is an off-target read whose size means little. The chain carries TRBV27 and TRBJ2-5; 9 bases align to TRBD2. Trimming removed 6 bases from V and 5 bases from J; junction bases left unmatched: 7. This CDR3 has 14 residues. Germline assignment: CDR1 MNHEY and CDR2 SMNVEV (reference sequence). For the CDR3, the DNA is TGTGCCAGCAGCGTAGCGGGAGACGGGGAGACCCAGTACTTC. It translates to CASSVAGDGETQYF.

This clonotype was observed many times. This beta chain is a stray read from a library made for alpha chains; its abundance is not meaningful. The V and J genes are TRBV25-1 and TRBJ1-4; 8 positions match TRBD1. This CDR3 has 13 amino acids. From germline, CDR1 is MGHDK and CDR2 SYGVNS. Trimming cost V 8 bases and J 8 bases; bases outside gene matches: 7. The DNA for the CDR3 is TGTGCCAGCTACGGACAGGGAAGCGAAAAACTGTTTTTT. It specifies CASYGQGSEKLFF. The full variable domain, with the rest looked up from reference TRBV25-1 and TRBJ1-4, is EADIYQTPRYLVIGTGKKITLECSQTMGHDKMYWYQQDPGMELHLIHYSYGVNSTEKGDLSSESTVSRIRTEHFPLTLESARPSHTSQYLCASYGQGSEKLFFGSGTQLSVL.

This clonotype was seen ten or more times. The library was prepared for alpha chains; this beta chain is a stray read, so its frequency means little. The rearrangement uses TRBV28 and TRBJ2-3; the D is unclear. V was pared by 7 bases and J by 6 bases, with 11 bases between. Germline V lookup: CDR1 MDHEN, CDR2 SYDVKM. The CDR3 contains 12 residues. The chain's CDR3 is CASNRMLDTQYF. CDR3 sequence (DNA): TGTGCCAGCAACCGAATGTTGGATACGCAGTATTTT.

This clonotype came up many times. Because this beta chain is a stray read in a library intended to capture alpha chains, its abundance should not be given much weight. The V call is TRBV20-1, the J call TRBJ2-6; TRBD1 aligns across 10 bases. Losses at the gene ends were 0 bases for V and 4 bases for J; bases not matched to a gene: 6. CDR3 length equals 17 residues. Germline CDR1 and CDR2: DFQATT and SNEGSKA (reference sequence). CDR3 sequence reads: CSARDPDRGQGANVLTF. In DNA, the CDR3 is TGCAGTGCTAGAGATCCCGACAGGGGGCAAGGGGCCAACGTCCTGACTTTC.

A few counts support this clonotype. This beta chain came through as a stray read in a library set up for alpha chains, and its size says little. CDR3 in DNA: TGCGCCAGCACCCCGGGACAGGGCTTTACTGAAGCTTTCTTT. This sequence encodes CASTPGQGFTEAFF. The chain links TRBV5-1 to TRBJ1-1; 9 positions match TRBD1. Per the germline V gene, CDR1 is SGHRS and CDR2 is YFSETQ. Trimming removed 6 bases from V and 5 bases from J; junction bases left unmatched: 8. The CDR3 consists of 14 residues.

This clonotype has at least ten counts. A library prepared for alpha chains yielded this beta chain as an off-target read; its size is of little meaning. The genes are TRBV28 and TRBJ2-2; 7 positions match TRBD2. V shed 7 bases and J 3 bases; nucleotides not matched to a gene: 8. The CDR3 is 15 residues long. Germline loops: CDR1 MDHEN, CDR2 SYDVKM. CDR3 nucleotides: TGTGCCAGCACCCCAGTTGGGGGGGACACCGGGGAGCTGTTTTTT. Protein product: CASTPVGGDTGELFF.